This T cell receptor (beta chain) was found in a study of shared clonotypes between healthy human individuals. Sequenced by immunoSEQ multiplex PCR; TCRdb stores in-frame clones only, minus some. The sample has under 2.5 million clones, roughly 90% seen once. General study points: Naive subsets typically showed greater estimated richness than memory subsets. Only blood was sampled; tissue repertoires likely differ.

The CDR3 loop spans 15 amino acids. Germline values: CDR1 KGHSH, CDR2 LQKENI. The ends lost 2 bases at V and 1 base at J; junction bases unmatched: 5. On this clone: Its antigen remains unidentified.

This chain links TRBV18 with TRBJ2-7; 7 bases are a match to TRBD1. The sequence derives from a man younger than 35 in good health. Some clones in this sample may be carry-over from other donors' samples. The specimen was naive CD4+ T cells from PBMCs. Indicated subset: CD45RA+ positively selected. This chain's CDR3 is CASSPNRGGSYEQYF. As DNA, the CDR3 is TGTGCCAGCTCACCAAACAGGGGTGGGTCCTACGAGCAGTACTTC.